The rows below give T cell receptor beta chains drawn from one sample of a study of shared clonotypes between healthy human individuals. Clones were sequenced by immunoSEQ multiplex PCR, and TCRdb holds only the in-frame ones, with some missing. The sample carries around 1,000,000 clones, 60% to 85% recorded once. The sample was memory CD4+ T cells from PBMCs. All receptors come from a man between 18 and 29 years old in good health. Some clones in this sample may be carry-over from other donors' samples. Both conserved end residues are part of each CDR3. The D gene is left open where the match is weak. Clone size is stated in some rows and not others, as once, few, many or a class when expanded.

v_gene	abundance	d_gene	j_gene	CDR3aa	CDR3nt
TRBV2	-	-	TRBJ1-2	CASRQGQDYGYTF	TGTGCCAGCAGACAGGGTCAGGACTATGGCTACACCTTC
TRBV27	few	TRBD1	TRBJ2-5	CASSPTKGARETQYF	TGTGCCAGCAGCCCCACAAAGGGGGCCCGAGAGACCCAGTACTTC
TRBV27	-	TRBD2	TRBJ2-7	CASSPLAGPYEQYF	TGTGCCAGCAGTCCGCTAGCGGGCCCCTACGAGCAGTACTTC
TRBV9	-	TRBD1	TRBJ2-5	CASSRGRTGTNQETQYF	TGTGCCAGCAGCAGGGGGCGGACAGGTACCAACCAAGAGACCCAGTACTTC
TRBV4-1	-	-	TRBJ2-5	CASSQDPGARGTQYF	TGCGCCAGCAGCCAAGATCCGGGGGCCCGGGGGACCCAGTACTTC
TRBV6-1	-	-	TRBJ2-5	CASSAGRETQYF	TGTGCCAGCAGTGCTGGGAGGGAGACCCAGTACTTC
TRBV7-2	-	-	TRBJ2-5	CASSFNFGAGETQYF	TGTGCCAGCAGCTTTAATTTTGGGGCAGGGGAGACCCAGTACTTC
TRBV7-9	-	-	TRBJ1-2	CASSYRQFYGYTF	TGTGCCAGCAGCTACCGACAGTTCTATGGCTACACCTTC
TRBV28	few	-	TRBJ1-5	CASSLRQLNQPQHF	TGTGCCAGCAGTTTACGGCAGCTCAATCAGCCCCAGCATTTT
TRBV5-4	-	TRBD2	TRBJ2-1	CASNDGGLAGVERQFF	TGTGCCAGCAACGATGGGGGGCTAGCGGGAGTAGAACGGCAGTTCTTC
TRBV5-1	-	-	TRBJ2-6	CASTITGSGANVLTF	TGCGCCAGCACCATAACAGGCTCTGGGGCCAACGTCCTGACTTTC
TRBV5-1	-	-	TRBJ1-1	CASSLAADTEAFF	TGCGCCAGCAGCTTGGCGGCTGACACTGAAGCTTTCTTT
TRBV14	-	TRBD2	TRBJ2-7	CASSSGRTSGRRSYEQYF	TGTGCCAGCTCATCCGGGAGGACTAGCGGGAGAAGGTCCTACGAGCAGTACTTC
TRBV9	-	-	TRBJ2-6	CASSVVESGANVLTF	TGTGCCAGCAGCGTAGTCGAGTCTGGGGCCAACGTCCTGACTTTC
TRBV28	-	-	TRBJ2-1	CASKGYASSYNEQFF	TGTGCCAGCAAGGGGTATGCGAGCTCCTACAATGAGCAGTTCTTC
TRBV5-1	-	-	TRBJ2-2	CASSLVVVDQSAGELFF	TGCGCCAGCAGCTTGGTAGTAGTGGACCAATCTGCGGGGGAGCTGTTTTTT
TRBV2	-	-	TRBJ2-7	CASSAGFGEQYF	TGTGCCAGCAGTGCAGGGTTTGGTGAGCAGTACTTC
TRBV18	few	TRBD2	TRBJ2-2	CASSPQSGVNTGELFF	TGTGCCAGCTCACCTCAGAGCGGGGTGAACACCGGGGAGCTGTTTTTT
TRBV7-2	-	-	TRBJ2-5	CASSYPGPKTQYF	TGTGCCAGCAGTTACCCGGGACCTAAGACCCAGTACTTC
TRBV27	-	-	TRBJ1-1	CASRIQPGGNTEAFF	TGTGCCAGCAGAATTCAACCGGGAGGAAACACTGAAGCTTTCTTT
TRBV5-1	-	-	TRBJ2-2	CASSLGHNTGELFF	TGCGCCAGCAGCTTGGGGCATAACACCGGGGAGCTGTTTTTT
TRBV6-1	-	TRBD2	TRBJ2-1	CASSEFLGSGGQFF	TGTGCCAGCAGTGAATTTCTGGGTAGCGGGGGGCAGTTCTTC
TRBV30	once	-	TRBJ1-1	CAWTHSRGEAFF	TGTGCCTGGACCCACTCCCGGGGGGAAGCTTTCTTT
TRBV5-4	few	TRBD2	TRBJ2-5	CASSSGTSGGETQYF	TGTGCCAGCAGCTCGGGGACTAGCGGGGGTGAGACCCAGTACTTC
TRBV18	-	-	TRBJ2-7	CASSPGGEQYF	TGTGCCAGCTCACCTGGAGGGGAGCAGTACTTC
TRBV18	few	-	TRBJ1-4	CASSRPNEKLFF	TGTGCCAGCTCCCGCCCAAATGAAAAACTGTTTTTT
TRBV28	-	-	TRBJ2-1	CASKKGSSYNEQFF	TGTGCCAGCAAGAAAGGGAGCTCCTACAATGAGCAGTTCTTC
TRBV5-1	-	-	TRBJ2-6	CASSLVGRRGQNVLTF	TGCGCCAGCAGCTTGGTGGGGAGACGGGGACAAAACGTCCTGACTTTC
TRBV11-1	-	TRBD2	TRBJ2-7	CASGRTSGSQGYEQYF	TGTGCCAGCGGCCGGACTAGCGGGAGTCAGGGGTACGAGCAGTACTTC
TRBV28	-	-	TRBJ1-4	CASRTSNEKLFF	TGTGCCAGCAGGACGAGTAATGAAAAACTGTTTTTT
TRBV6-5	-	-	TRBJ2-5	CASRRTAQETQYF	TGTGCCAGCAGAAGGACAGCACAAGAGACCCAGTACTTC
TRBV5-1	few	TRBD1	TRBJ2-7	CASSPKRGQGDEQYF	TGCGCCAGCAGCCCGAAAAGGGGACAGGGAGACGAGCAGTACTTC
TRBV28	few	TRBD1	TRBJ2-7	CASRTTKGQRIYEQYF	TGTGCCAGCAGGACAACCAAGGGACAGAGAATCTACGAGCAGTACTTC
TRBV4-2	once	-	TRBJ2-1	CASSQDRLATNEQFF	TGTGCCAGCAGCCAAGATAGGCTAGCGACCAATGAGCAGTTCTTC
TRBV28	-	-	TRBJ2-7	CASSLPGGSGYEQYF	TGTGCCAGCAGTTTGCCGGGTGGTAGCGGCTACGAGCAGTACTTC
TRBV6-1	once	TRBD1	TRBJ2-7	CASSRQGRNEQYF	TGTGCCAGCAGCCGACAGGGTAGGAACGAGCAGTACTTC
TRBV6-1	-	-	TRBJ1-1	CASTLNVGGTEAFF	TGTGCCAGCACCCTCAACGTGGGGGGGACTGAAGCTTTCTTT
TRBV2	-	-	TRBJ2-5	CASRSGRSQETQYF	TGTGCCAGCAGAAGCGGACGTTCTCAAGAGACCCAGTACTTC
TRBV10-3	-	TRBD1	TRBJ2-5	CAISQDRGPQETQYF	TGTGCCATCAGCCAAGACAGGGGGCCGCAAGAGACCCAGTACTTC
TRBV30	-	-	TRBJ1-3	CACGPDGSGNTIYF	TGTGCCTGTGGCCCCGATGGCTCTGGAAACACCATATATTTT
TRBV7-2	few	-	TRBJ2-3	CASSLGTARRQYF	TGTGCCAGCAGCTTAGGGACAGCACGGAGGCAGTATTTT
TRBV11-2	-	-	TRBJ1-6	CASSMTANSPLHF	TGTGCCAGCAGTATGACTGCTAATTCACCCCTCCACTTT
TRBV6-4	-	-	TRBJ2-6	CASSDTPGGANVLTF	TGTGCCAGCAGTGACACCCCGGGGGGGGCCAACGTCCTGACTTTC
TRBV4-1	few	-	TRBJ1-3	CASSREGTAGNTIYF	TGCGCCAGCAGCCGGGAGGGGACGGCGGGAAACACCATATATTTT
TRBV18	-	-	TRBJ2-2	CASSPRGGANLGELFF	TGTGCCAGCTCACCAAGGGGGGGCGCAAACCTCGGGGAGCTGTTTTTT
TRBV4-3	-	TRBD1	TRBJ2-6	CASSQRYGTEISGANVLTF	TGCGCCAGCAGCCAGAGGTATGGGACAGAGATATCTGGGGCCAACGTCCTGACTTTC
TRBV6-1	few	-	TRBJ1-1	CASSETASGSHTEAFF	TGTGCCAGCAGTGAGACCGCGTCGGGTTCGCACACTGAAGCTTTCTTT
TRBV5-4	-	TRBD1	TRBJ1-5	CASSLQGHNQPQHF	TGTGCCAGCAGCTTACAGGGGCACAATCAGCCCCAGCATTTT
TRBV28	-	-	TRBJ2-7	CASSPIRTYEQYF	TGTGCCAGCAGTCCCATTCGGACCTACGAGCAGTACTTC
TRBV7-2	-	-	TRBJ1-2	CASSLFQTANYGYTF	TGTGCCAGCAGCTTATTCCAGACAGCTAACTATGGCTACACCTTC
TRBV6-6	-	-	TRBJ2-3	CASSFGLVADTQYF	TGTGCCAGCAGTTTTGGGCTTGTGGCAGATACGCAGTATTTT
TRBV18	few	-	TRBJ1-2	CASSSGAGAGYTF	TGTGCCAGCTCCTCCGGGGCAGGGGCTGGCTACACCTTC
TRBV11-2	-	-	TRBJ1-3	CASRRAGSGNTIYF	TGTGCCAGCAGGAGGGCCGGCTCTGGAAACACCATATATTTT